Listed below are T cell receptor beta chains from one sample, sequenced in a study of spatial heterogeneity in lung cancer. TCRdb re-called the 5' RACE reads with MiXCR, one entry per CDR3 protein. Here the sample spans some 80,000 distinct CDR3 sequences, under 8.5% being singletons. Here the sequenced sample was PBMCs, taken at surgery. All receptors come from a male donor with early-stage non-small cell lung cancer. Each CDR3 is given with its conserved first and last residue. A D gene is named only where the DNA matches it firmly. A clone size is listed for some rows: how often the clone was seen (once, few, many), or a class if it is expanded.

D	V	size	J	CDR3	DNA
TRBD1	TRBV4-2	many	TRBJ1-2	CASSQSIRTGGASFGYTF	TGTGCCAGCAGCCAATCTATCCGGACAGGGGGCGCTTCGTTTGGCTACACCTTC
NA	TRBV5-1	few	TRBJ2-3	CASSLVIGVDTQYF	TGCGCCAGCAGCTTGGTTATCGGGGTTGATACGCAGTATTTT
NA	TRBV5-5	many	TRBJ1-5	CASSLREDESNQPQHF	TGTGCCAGCAGTCTGCGGGAGGATGAGTCCAATCAGCCCCAGCATTTT
TRBD2	TRBV11-2	many	TRBJ2-3	CASSIGLAETDTQYF	TGTGCCAGCAGCATCGGACTAGCGGAAACAGATACGCAGTATTTT
NA	TRBV3-1	NA	TRBJ2-1	CASSRYDPPVEQFF	TGTGCCAGCAGCCGTTATGACCCCCCAGTCGAGCAGTTCTTC
NA	TRBV19	NA	TRBJ2-7	CASSRSGPYEQYF	TGTGCCAGTAGTCGTAGCGGACCCTACGAGCAGTACTTC
NA	TRBV29-1	many	TRBJ2-5	CSVVYGVGETQYF	TGCAGCGTTGTCTACGGGGTTGGAGAGACCCAGTACTTC
TRBD2	TRBV11-2	NA	TRBJ2-5	CASSSRREGRETQYF	TGTGCCAGCAGCTCGAGGCGGGAGGGCCGCGAGACCCAGTACTTC
TRBD1	TRBV6-5	few	TRBJ1-4	CASSQGAREKLFF	TGTGCCAGCAGTCAGGGGGCGCGTGAAAAACTGTTTTTT
TRBD2	TRBV6-2/TRBV6-3	NA	TRBJ2-2	CASSFQAGSIGELLF	TGTGCCAGCAGTTTCCAAGCGGGATCGATCGGGGAGCTGCTTTTT
NA	TRBV10-3	NA	TRBJ2-3	CASGASTDTQYF	TGTGCCTCCGGAGCTAGCACAGATACGCAGTATTTT
TRBD2	TRBV10-2	many	TRBJ2-1	CASFTRREGPSYEQFF	TGCGCCAGCTTTACAAGGCGGGAGGGCCCTAGTTATGAGCAGTTCTTC
TRBD2	TRBV19	many	TRBJ2-3	CATSSGTLTDTQYF	TGTGCCACCTCTAGCGGAACCCTCACAGATACGCAGTATTTT
NA	TRBV12-3/TRBV12-4	few	TRBJ1-1	CASSFLGQQAFF	TGTGCCAGCAGTTTCCTTGGACAGCAAGCTTTCTTT
TRBD1	TRBV2	NA	TRBJ2-7	CASRDRATYEQYF	TGTGCCAGCAGGGACAGGGCAACCTACGAGCAGTACTTC
NA	TRBV3-1	NA	TRBJ1-1	CASEQMNTEAFF	TGTGCCAGCGAGCAAATGAACACTGAAGCTTTCTTT